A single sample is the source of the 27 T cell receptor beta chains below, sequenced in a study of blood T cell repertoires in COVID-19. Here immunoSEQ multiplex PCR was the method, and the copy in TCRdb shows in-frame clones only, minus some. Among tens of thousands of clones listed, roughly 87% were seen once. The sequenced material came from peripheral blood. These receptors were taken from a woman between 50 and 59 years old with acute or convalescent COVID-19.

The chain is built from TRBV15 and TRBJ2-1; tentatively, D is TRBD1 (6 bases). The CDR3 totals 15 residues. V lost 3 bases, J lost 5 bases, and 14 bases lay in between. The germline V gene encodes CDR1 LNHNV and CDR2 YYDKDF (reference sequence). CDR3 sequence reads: CATSSPQGRNNEQFF. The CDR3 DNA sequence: TGTGCCACCAGCAGTCCGCAGGGGCGGAACAATGAGCAGTTCTTC. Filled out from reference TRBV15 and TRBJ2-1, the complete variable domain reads DAMVIQNPRYQVTQFGKPVTLSCSQTLNHNVMYWYQQKSSQAPKLLFHYYDKDFNNEADTPDNFQSRRPNTSFCFLDIRSPGLGDTAMYLCATSSPQGRNNEQFFGPGTRLTVL.

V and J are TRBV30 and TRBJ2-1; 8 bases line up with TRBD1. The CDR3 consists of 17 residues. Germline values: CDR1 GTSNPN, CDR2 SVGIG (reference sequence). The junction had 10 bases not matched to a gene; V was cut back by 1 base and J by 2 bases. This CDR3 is CAWSATDRALPYNEQFF. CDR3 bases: TGTGCCTGGAGTGCTACGGACAGGGCACTCCCCTACAATGAGCAGTTCTTC.

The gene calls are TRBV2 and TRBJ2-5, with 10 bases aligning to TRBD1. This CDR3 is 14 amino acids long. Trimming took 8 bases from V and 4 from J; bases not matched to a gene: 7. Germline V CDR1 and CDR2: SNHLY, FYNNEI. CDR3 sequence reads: CASLGQGTGETQYF. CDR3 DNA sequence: TGTGCCAGCCTGGGACAGGGGACAGGAGAGACCCAGTACTTC.

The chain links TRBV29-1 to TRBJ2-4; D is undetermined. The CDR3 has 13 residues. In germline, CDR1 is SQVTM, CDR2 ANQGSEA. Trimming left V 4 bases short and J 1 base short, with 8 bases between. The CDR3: CSVVEQAKNIQYF. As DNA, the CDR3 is TGCAGCGTTGTTGAACAGGCCAAAAACATTCAGTACTTC.

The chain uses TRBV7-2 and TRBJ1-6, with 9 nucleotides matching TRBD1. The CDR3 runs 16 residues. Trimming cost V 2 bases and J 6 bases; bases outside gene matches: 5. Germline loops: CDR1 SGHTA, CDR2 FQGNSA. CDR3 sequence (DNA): TGTGCCAGCAGCTTACGGTGGGACAGGGCTAATTCACCCCTCCACTTT. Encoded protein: CASSLRWDRANSPLHF. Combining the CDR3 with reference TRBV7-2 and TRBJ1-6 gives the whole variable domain GAGVSQSPSNKVTEKGKDVELRCDPISGHTALYWYRQSLGQGLEFLIYFQGNSAPDKSGLPSDRFSAERTGGSVSTLTIQRTQQEDSAVYLCASSLRWDRANSPLHFGNGTRLTVT.

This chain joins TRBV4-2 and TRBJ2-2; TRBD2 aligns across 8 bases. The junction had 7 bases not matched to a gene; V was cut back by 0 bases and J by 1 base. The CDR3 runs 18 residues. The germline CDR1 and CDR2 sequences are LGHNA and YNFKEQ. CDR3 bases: TGTGCCAGCAGCCAAGAGGCTGGGCTAGCGGGGAACACCGGGGAGCTGTTTTTT. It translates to CASSQEAGLAGNTGELFF.

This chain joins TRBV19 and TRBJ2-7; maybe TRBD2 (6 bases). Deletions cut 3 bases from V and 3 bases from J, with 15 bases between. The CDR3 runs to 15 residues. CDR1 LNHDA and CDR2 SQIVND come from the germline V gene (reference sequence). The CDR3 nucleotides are TGTGCCAGTAGTATGGGCGGGACCGCCAACTACGAGCAGTACTTC. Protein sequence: CASSMGGTANYEQYF.

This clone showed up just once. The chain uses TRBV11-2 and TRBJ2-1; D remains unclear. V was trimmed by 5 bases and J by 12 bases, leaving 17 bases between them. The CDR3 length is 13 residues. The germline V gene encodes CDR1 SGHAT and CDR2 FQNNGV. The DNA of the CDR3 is TGTGCCAGCAGCCAAAATAACTACCTCGGGCAGTTCTTC. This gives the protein CASSQNNYLGQFF.

The CDR3 DNA follows: TGTGCCAGCAGTGCAGCAGCTTCTGTCACCGGGGAGCTGTTTTTT. Residues: CASSAAASVTGELFF. This chain links TRBV2 with TRBJ2-2, with unresolved D. The V and J ends lost 4 bases and 4 bases respectively, with 13 bases between them. Germline V lookup: CDR1 SNHLY, CDR2 FYNNEI. The CDR3 totals 15 residues.

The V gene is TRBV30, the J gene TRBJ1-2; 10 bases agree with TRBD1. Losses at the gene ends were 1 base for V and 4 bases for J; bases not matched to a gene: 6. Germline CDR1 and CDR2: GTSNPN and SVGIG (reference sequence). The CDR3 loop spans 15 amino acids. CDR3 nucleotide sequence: TGTGCCTGGAGTGGACAGGGGGCCTCGGGCTATGGCTACACCTTC. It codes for CAWSGQGASGYGYTF.

CDR3: CASSRQGQDNEQFF. The CDR3 bases are TGTGCCAGCAGCCGCCAGGGACAAGACAATGAGCAGTTCTTC. The chain employs TRBV11-1 and TRBJ2-1; a possible D gene is TRBD1 (6 bases). The CDR3 spans 14 residues. V lost 5 bases, J lost 5 bases, and 13 bases lay in between. Germline V gives CDR1 SGHAT, CDR2 FQDESV (reference sequence).

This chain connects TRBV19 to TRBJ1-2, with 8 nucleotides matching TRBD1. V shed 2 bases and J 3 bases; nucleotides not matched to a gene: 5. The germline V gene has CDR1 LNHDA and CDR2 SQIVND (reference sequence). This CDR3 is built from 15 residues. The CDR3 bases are TGTGCCAGTAGTATACCGATGGACAGGGACTATGGCTACACCTTC. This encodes CASSIPMDRDYGYTF.

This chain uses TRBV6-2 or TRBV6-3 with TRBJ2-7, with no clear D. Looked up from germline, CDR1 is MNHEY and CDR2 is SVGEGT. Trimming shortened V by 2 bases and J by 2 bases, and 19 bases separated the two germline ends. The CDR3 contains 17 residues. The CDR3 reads CASSYPQFGTRTYEQYF. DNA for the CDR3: TGTGCCAGCAGTTACCCTCAGTTTGGCACCCGCACCTACGAGCAGTACTTC.

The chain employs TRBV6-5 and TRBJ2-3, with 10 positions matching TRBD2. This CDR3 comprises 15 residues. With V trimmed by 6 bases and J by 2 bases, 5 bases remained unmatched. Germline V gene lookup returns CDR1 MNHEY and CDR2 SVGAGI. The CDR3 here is CASRLAGLNTDTQYF. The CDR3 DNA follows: TGTGCCAGCAGACTAGCGGGGTTAAACACAGATACGCAGTATTTT.

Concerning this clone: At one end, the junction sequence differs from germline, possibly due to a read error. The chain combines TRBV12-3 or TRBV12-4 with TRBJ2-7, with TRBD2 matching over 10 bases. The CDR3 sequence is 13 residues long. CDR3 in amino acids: CASSIAGGYEQYF. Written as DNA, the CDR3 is TGTGCCAGCAGTATAGCGGGAGGTTACGAGCAGTACTTC.

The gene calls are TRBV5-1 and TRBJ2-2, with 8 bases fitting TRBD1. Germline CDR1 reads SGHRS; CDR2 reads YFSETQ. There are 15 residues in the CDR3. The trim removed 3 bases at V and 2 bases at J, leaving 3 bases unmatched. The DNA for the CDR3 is TGCGCCAGCAGCTCTGGGACAGGAAACACCGGGGAGCTGTTTTTT. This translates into CASSSGTGNTGELFF.

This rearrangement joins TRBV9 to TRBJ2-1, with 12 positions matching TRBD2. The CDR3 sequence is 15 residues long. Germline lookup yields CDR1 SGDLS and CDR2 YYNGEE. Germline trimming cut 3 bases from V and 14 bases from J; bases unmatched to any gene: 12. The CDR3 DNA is TGTGCCAGCAGCGAGACTAGCGGGGGTCCAAAAGAGGAGTTCTTC. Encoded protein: CASSETSGGPKEEFF.

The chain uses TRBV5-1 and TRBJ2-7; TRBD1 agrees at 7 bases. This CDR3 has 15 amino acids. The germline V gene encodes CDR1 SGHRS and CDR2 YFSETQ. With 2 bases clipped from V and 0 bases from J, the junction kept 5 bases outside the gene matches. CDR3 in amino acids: CASSLTGQSSYEQYF. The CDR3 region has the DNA TGCGCCAGCAGCTTAACGGGACAGAGCTCCTACGAGCAGTACTTC.

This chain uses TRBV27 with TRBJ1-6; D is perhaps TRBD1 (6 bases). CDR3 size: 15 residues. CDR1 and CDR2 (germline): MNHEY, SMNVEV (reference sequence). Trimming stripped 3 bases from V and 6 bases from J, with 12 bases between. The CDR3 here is CASSLSGVGNSPLHF. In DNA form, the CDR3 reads TGTGCCAGCAGTTTGTCAGGGGTGGGTAATTCACCCCTCCACTTT.

CDR3 protein: CSARGGSQYGYTF. The CDR3 nucleotides read TGCAGCGCGCGGGGGGGGAGTCAATATGGCTACACCTTC. V is TRBV29-1 and J is TRBJ1-2; possible D gene TRBD1, 5 bases. The CDR3 extends over 13 amino acids. Germline V CDR1 and CDR2: SQVTM, ANQGSEA. V dropped 7 bases and J dropped 5 bases, with 17 bases sitting between them.

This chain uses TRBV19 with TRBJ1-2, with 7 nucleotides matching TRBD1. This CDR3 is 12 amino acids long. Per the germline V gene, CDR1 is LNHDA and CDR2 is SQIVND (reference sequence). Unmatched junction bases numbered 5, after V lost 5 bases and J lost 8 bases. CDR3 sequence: CASSVYRGGYTF. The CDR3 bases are TGTGCCAGTAGTGTCTACAGGGGCGGCTACACCTTC.

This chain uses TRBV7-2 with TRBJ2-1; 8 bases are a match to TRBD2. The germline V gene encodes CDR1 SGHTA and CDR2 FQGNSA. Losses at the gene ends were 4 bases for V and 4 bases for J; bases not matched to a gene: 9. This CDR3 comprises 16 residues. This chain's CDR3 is CASSSNSGDGYNEQFF. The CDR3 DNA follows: TGTGCCAGCAGCTCGAATAGCGGGGACGGTTACAATGAGCAGTTCTTC.

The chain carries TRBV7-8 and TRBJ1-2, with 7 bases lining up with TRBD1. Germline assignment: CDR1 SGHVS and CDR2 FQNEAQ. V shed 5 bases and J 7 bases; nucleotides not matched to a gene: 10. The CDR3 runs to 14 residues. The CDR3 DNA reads TGTGCCAGCAGCATGGGACAGCGGATGAGTGGCTACACCTTC. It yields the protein CASSMGQRMSGYTF.

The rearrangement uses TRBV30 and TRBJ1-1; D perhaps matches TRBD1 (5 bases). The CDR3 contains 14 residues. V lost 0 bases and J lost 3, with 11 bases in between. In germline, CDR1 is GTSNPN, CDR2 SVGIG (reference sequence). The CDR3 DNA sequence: TGTGCCTGGAGTGTACGGCAGGGCCACACTGAAGCTTTCTTT. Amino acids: CAWSVRQGHTEAFF.

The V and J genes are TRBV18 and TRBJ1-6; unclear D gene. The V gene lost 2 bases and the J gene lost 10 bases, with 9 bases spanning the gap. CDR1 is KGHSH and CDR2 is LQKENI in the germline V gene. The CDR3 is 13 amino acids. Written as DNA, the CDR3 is TGTGCCAGCTCACCAGTCCTGAGCTCACCCCTCCACTTT. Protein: CASSPVLSSPLHF.

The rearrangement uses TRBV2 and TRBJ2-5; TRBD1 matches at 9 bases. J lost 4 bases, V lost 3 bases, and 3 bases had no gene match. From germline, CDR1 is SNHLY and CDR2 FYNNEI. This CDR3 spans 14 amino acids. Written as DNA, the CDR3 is TGTGCCAGCAGTGATGGACAGGGGAGAGAGACCCAGTACTTC. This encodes CASSDGQGRETQYF.

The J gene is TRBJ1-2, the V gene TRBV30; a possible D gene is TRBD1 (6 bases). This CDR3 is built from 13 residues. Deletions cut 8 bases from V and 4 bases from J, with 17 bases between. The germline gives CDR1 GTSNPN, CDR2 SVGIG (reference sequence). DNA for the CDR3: TGTGCCCTCCGGGGGGCTGGGGGCTATGGCTACACCTTC. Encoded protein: CALRGAGGYGYTF.